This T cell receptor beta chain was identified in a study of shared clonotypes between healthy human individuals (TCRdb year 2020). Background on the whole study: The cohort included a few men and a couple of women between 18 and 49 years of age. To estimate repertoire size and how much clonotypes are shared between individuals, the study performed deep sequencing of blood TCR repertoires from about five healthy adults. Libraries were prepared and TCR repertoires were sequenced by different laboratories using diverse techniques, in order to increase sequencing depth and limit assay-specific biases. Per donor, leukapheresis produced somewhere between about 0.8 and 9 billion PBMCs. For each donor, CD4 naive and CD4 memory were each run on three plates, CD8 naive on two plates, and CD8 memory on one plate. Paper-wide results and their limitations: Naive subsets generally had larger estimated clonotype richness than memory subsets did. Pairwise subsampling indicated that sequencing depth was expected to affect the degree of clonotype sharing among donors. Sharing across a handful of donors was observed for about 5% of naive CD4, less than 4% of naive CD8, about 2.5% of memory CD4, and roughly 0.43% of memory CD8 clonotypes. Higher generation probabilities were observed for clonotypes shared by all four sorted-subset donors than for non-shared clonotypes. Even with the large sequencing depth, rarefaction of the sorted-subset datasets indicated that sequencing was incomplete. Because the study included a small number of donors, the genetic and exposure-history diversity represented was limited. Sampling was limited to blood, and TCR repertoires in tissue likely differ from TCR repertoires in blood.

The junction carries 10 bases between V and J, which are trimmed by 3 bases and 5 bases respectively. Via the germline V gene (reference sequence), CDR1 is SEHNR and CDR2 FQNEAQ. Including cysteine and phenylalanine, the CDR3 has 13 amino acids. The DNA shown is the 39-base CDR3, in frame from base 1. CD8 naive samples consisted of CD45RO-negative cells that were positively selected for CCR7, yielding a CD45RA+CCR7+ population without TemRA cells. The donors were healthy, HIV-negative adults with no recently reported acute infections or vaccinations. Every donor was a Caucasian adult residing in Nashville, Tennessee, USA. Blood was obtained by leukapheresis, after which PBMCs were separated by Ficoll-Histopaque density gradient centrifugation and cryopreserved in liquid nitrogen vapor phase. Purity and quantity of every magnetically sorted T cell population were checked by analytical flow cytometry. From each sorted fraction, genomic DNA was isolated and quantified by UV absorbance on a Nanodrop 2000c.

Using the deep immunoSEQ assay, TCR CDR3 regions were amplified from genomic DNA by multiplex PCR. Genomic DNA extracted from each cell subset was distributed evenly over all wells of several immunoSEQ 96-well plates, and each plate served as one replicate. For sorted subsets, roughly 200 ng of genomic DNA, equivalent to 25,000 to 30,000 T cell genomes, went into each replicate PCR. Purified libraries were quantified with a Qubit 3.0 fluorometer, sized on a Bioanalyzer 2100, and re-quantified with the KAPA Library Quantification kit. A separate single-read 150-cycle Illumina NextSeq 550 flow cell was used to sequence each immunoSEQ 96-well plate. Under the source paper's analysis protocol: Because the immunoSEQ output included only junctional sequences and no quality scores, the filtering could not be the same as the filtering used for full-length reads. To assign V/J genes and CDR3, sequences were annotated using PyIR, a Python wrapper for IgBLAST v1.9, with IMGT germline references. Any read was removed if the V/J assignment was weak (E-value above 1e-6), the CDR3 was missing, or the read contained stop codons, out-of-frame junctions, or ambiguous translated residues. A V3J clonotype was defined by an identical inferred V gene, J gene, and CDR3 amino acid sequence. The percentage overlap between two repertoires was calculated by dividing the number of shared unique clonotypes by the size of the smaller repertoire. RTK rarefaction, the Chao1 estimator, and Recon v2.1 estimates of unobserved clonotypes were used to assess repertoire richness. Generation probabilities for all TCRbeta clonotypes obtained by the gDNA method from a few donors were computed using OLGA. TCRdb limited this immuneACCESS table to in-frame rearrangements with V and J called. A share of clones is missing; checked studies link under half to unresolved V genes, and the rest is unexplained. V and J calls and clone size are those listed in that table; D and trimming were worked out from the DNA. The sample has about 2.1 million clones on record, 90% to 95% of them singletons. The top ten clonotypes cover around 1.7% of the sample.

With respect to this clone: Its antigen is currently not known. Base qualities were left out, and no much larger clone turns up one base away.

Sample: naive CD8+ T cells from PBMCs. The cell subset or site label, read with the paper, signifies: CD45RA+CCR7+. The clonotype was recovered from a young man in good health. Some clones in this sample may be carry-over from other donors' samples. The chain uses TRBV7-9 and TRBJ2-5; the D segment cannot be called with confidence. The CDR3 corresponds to CASSFLDEETQYF. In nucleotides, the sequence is TGTGCCAGCAGCTTTCTAGATGAGGAGACCCAGTACTTC.